One sample yielded the 19 T cell receptor beta chains listed below, sequenced in a study of glioma-infiltrating T cells after dendritic cell vaccination. Profiling relied on immunoSEQ multiplex PCR, and the TCRdb table lists in-frame clones only, not all of them. The sample holds about 82,000 clones; about 90% are singletons and the top ten take approximately 3.2%. The sequencing here drew on blood, taken before dendritic cell vaccination. These receptors were collected from a human donor with glioblastoma.

CDR3 amino acids: CASSIGTSGGPVGELFF. The CDR3 bases are TGTGCCAGCAGCATCGGGACTAGCGGGGGGCCGGTCGGGGAGCTGTTTTTT. This chain connects TRBV5-4 to TRBJ2-2, with 15 bases lining up with TRBD2. Germline V gene lookup returns CDR1 SGHNT and CDR2 YYREEE (reference sequence). V lost 4 bases and J lost 7; bases outside the gene matches: 8. The CDR3 loop spans 17 amino acids.

The V and J genes are TRBV10-3 and TRBJ1-1; no firm D call. The CDR3 extends over 14 amino acids. The V and J ends lost 4 bases and 4 bases respectively, with 13 bases between them. The germline CDR1 and CDR2 sequences are ENHRY and SYGVKD. The CDR3 reads CAISGSASGTEAFF. For the CDR3, the DNA is TGTGCCATCAGTGGCAGCGCGTCGGGCACTGAAGCTTTCTTT.

This clone came up once. J is TRBJ1-2 and V is TRBV27; 9 bases are a match to TRBD1. The CDR3 loop spans 15 amino acids. J was trimmed by 4 bases and V by 5 bases; bases with no gene match: 8. The germline gives CDR1 MNHEY, CDR2 SMNVEV (reference sequence). CDR3 in DNA: TGTGCCAGCAGTCCAGGGACAGGGACCCGCTATGGCTACACCTTC. Translated, it gives CASSPGTGTRYGYTF.

J is TRBJ1-1 and V is TRBV5-6; 9 bases map to TRBD1. The ends lost 3 bases at V and 1 base at J; junction bases unmatched: 4. The germline V gene has CDR1 SGHDT and CDR2 YYEEEE. The CDR3 totals 15 residues. CDR3 nucleotides: TGTGCCAGCAGCTGGGGGGGACAGGGGAACACTGAAGCTTTCTTT. Its translation is CASSWGGQGNTEAFF.

The V call is TRBV5-1, the J call TRBJ1-1, with TRBD1 matching 9 bases. J gave up 3 bases and V 4 bases, and 7 bases lay outside the gene matches. The CDR3 contains 15 residues. Germline V gives CDR1 SGHRS, CDR2 YFSETQ. The CDR3 spells CASSGTTGGYTEAFF. The CDR3 DNA reads as TGCGCCAGCAGCGGAACGACAGGGGGATACACTGAAGCTTTCTTT.

The chain has TRBV5-1 and TRBJ2-7, with TRBD1 as a possible D gene (6 bases). The V end lost 3 bases, the J end lost 0 bases, and 13 bases lay between the germline ends. Germline V gene lookup returns CDR1 SGHRS and CDR2 YFSETQ. CDR3 size: 15 residues. The CDR3 DNA follows: TGCGCCAGCAGCTCGGAGCAGGGGTTCTCCTACGAGCAGTACTTC. Protein product: CASSSEQGFSYEQYF.

The chain joins TRBV5-8 to TRBJ2-3; TRBD2 matches 10 bases. Germline V gene lookup returns CDR1 SGHTS and CDR2 YDEGEE. V shed 2 bases and J 5 bases; nucleotides not matched to a gene: 8. This CDR3 has 16 residues. The CDR3 loop is CASSLRLAGDGDTQYF. As DNA, the CDR3 is TGTGCCAGCAGCTTAAGGCTAGCGGGAGATGGAGATACGCAGTATTTT.

CDR3 nucleotides: TGCGCCAGCACCGGGACAGGGGGTTCTGAAAAACTGTTTTTT. Translating gives CASTGTGGSEKLFF. The chain uses TRBV5-1 and TRBJ1-4; 11 bases are a match to TRBD1. Looked up from germline, CDR1 is SGHRS and CDR2 is YFSETQ. The CDR3 runs to 14 residues. Germline trimming cut 6 bases from V and 7 bases from J; bases unmatched to any gene: 5.

This clone was seen a single time. CDR3: CASSLAGGNQPQHF. The CDR3 nucleotides read TGTGCCAGCAGCTTAGCAGGGGGCAATCAGCCCCAGCATTTT. The J gene is TRBJ1-5, the V gene TRBV7-2; the D gene is possibly TRBD1 (5 bases). The CDR3 length is 14 residues. Germline assignment: CDR1 SGHTA and CDR2 FQGNSA. Trimming cost V 0 bases and J 2 bases, with 5 bases left between them.

The V and J genes are TRBV5-4 and TRBJ1-5, with 10 bases aligning to TRBD1. The CDR3 runs 15 residues. Germline values: CDR1 SGHNT, CDR2 YYREEE (reference sequence). V was pared by 5 bases and J by 4 bases, with 6 bases of the junction left unmatched. The CDR3 DNA is TGTGCCAGCAGTTCCGGGACAGGGGCAAATCAGCCCCAGCATTTT. Translated, it gives CASSSGTGANQPQHF.

The chain recombines TRBV7-2 with TRBJ2-7; tentatively, D is TRBD1 (6 bases). The CDR3 is 13 amino acids. Germline assignment: CDR1 SGHTA and CDR2 FQGNSA. V lost 5 bases and J lost 1, with 9 bases in between. Here the CDR3 reads CASSSGQSYEQYF. The CDR3 DNA sequence: TGTGCCAGCAGCAGCGGACAGTCCTACGAGCAGTACTTC.

This chain uses TRBV5-1 with TRBJ2-3, with TRBD2 matching over 7 bases. This CDR3 has 13 residues. Germline V gives CDR1 SGHRS, CDR2 YFSETQ. V trimming: 9 bases; J trimming: 3 bases; junction bases outside the gene matches: 7. The DNA of the CDR3 is TGCGCCACCCGGGCGGGAGCGACAGATACGCAGTATTTT. It specifies CATRAGATDTQYF.

This clone was detected once. The chain is built from TRBV15 and TRBJ2-7; D possibly corresponds to TRBD1 (6 bases). The CDR3 totals 15 residues. Trimming cost V 3 bases and J 6 bases, with 18 bases left between them. Germline V gene data show CDR1 as LNHNV and CDR2 as YYDKDF (reference sequence). The CDR3 nucleotides are TGTGCCACCAGCAGGGACCGAGGGGGAACCTTCGAGCAGTACTTC. It is translated as CATSRDRGGTFEQYF.

This chain joins TRBV19 and TRBJ1-1, with D unresolved. The CDR3 has 14 residues. V shed 4 bases and J shed 3 bases, with 12 bases lying between them. Germline CDR1 LNHDA, CDR2 SQIVND (reference sequence). The DNA of the CDR3 is TGTGCCAGTAGTAACCCTATGGTAGACACTGAAGCTTTCTTT. Protein sequence: CASSNPMVDTEAFF.

The chain links TRBV10-1 to TRBJ2-2, with D perhaps matching TRBD1 (6 bases). Germline CDR1 WNHNN, CDR2 SYGVQD (reference sequence). V shed 8 bases and J shed 7 bases, with 14 bases lying between them. This CDR3 comprises 13 residues. DNA for the CDR3: TGCGCCAGCCAGGACAGAGGGGGCGGGGAGCTGTTTTTT. It encodes CASQDRGGGELFF.

The chain joins TRBV7-6 to TRBJ1-2; TRBD1 matches 8 bases. Germline assignment: CDR1 SGHVS and CDR2 FNYEAQ. The CDR3 covers 16 residues. The trim removed 5 bases at V and 8 bases at J, leaving 16 bases unmatched. The chain's CDR3 is CASSLDETGVSGGYTF. The CDR3 coding sequence is TGTGCCAGCAGCCTAGACGAGACAGGGGTTTCAGGAGGCTACACCTTC.

V and J are TRBV21-1 and TRBJ1-1; the table's D call TRBD1 went unverified against the DNA. TRBV21-1 is recorded as a pseudogene. This CDR3 is built from 11 residues. The CDR3 is CASPVWTEAFF. CDR3 nucleotides: TGTGCCAGCCCAGTGTGGACTGAAGCTTTCTTT.

V and J are TRBV2 and TRBJ2-3; possibly TRBD1 for D (6 bases). The length of the CDR3 is 12 residues. Germline V gene data show CDR1 as SNHLY and CDR2 as FYNNEI. Deletions cut 9 bases from V and 3 bases from J, with 10 bases between. The CDR3 DNA follows: TGTGCCAGTCGGACAGAGACAGATACGCAGTATTTT. Translating it yields CASRTETDTQYF.

This clone was detected only once. J is TRBJ2-5 and V is TRBV11-3; TRBD2 is a possible D gene (6 bases). CDR1 is SGHNT, CDR2 YENEEA, per germline. V was pared by 2 bases and J by 5 bases, with 12 bases between. This CDR3 comprises 14 residues. The CDR3 DNA sequence: TGTGCCAGCAGCTTATCTCGGGGGACGGAGACCCAGTACTTC. Its protein is CASSLSRGTETQYF.